Detailed here is one T cell receptor (beta chain). These data belong to a study of cytomegalovirus exposure and HLA in healthy donors. Use of 60 Vbeta and 13 Jbeta primers characterized the PCR. In the source study's methods: In a later analysis, approximately 80 million unique TCR beta chains included roughly 11 million shared by two or more donors. TCRdb's table, derived via immunoSEQ multiplex PCR, lists solely in-frame clones and lacks some. V and J calls and clone size follow that table, whereas D and trimming were derived from the DNA. The sample lists some 120,000 clones; over 60% were seen once. The V and J ends lost 6 bases and 4 bases, in that order; junction bases with no gene match: 10. This CDR3 has 15 residues. The germline gives CDR1 LNHDA, CDR2 SQIVND (reference sequence).

The sequenced material came from PBMCs. The receptor was derived from a woman aged 60-75 years in good health and CMV-seropositive. The chain uses TRBV19 and TRBJ1-2, with TRBD1 identical over 8 bases. Here the CDR3 DNA reads TGTGCCAGTAGAGCTTATTCCGGGACAGGCTATGGCTACACCTTC. This codes for CASRAYSGTGYGYTF.